A selection of T cell receptor beta chains follows, all from one sample in a study of T-cell memory formation after mild COVID-19. TCRdb ran MiXCR on the 5' RACE reads and lists one entry per CDR3 protein. The table has 450,000 or so distinct CDR3 sequences, roughly 25% seen once. Sequencing was carried out using PBMCs or a T cell subset sorted from them (not recorded which). These receptors were obtained from an adult woman who had mild COVID-19 (a few samples of this study predate the infection). Cell type and time point are not known. CDR3s include the opening cysteine and the closing phenylalanine or tryptophan. The D gene is left open where the match is weak. Where a row states a size, it is once, few, many or the class of an expanded clone; other rows omit it.

clone size	J gene	D gene	V gene	CDR3 protein	CDR3 DNA
.	TRBJ2-5	.	TRBV24-1	CATSDFQQETQYF	TGTGCCACCAGTGATTTTCAGCAAGAGACCCAGTACTTC
.	TRBJ2-7	TRBD2	TRBV20-1	CSATGWAGGVDEQYF	TGCAGTGCTACGGGATGGGCGGGGGGAGTTGACGAGCAGTACTTC
few	TRBJ1-1	TRBD1	TRBV7-2	CASSLGHRGSAEAFF	TGTGCCAGCAGCTTAGGGCACAGGGGATCGGCTGAAGCTTTCTTT
few	TRBJ2-1	TRBD1	TRBV29-1	CSVRLTGVNEQFF	TGCAGCGTTCGCCTTACAGGGGTCAATGAGCAGTTCTTC
few	TRBJ2-7	.	TRBV7-9	CASSLAVGGWGPGNEQYF	TGTGCCAGCAGCTTAGCTGTTGGTGGTTGGGGACCGGGGAACGAGCAGTACTTC
few	TRBJ2-1	TRBD2	TRBV5-1	CASSRGRVAGEQFF	TGCGCCAGCAGCCGAGGGCGGGTAGCGGGTGAGCAGTTCTTC
few	TRBJ2-5	TRBD2	TRBV7-2	CASSYGLAGGPQYF	TGTGCCAGCAGCTACGGACTAGCCGGGGGGCCCCAGTACTTC
few	TRBJ2-2	.	TRBV24-1	CATSDGLVTGELFF	TGTGCCACCAGTGACGGCCTAGTTACCGGGGAGCTGTTTTTT
.	TRBJ2-3	.	TRBV4-1	CASSQREQDTQYF	TGCGCCAGCAGCCAGAGGGAGCAAGATACGCAGTATTTT
many	TRBJ1-1	.	TRBV30	CAWSIDTLNTEAFF	TGTGCCTGGAGTATCGACACCTTGAACACTGAAGCTTTCTTT
.	TRBJ2-7	.	TRBV5-4	CASSLATGQKAYEQYF	TGTGCCAGCAGCTTAGCCACCGGACAGAAGGCCTACGAGCAGTACTTC
few	TRBJ1-2	TRBD1	TRBV20-1	CSARPSRWDRVVGYTF	TGCAGTGCTAGACCCTCAAGGTGGGACAGGGTGGTTGGCTACACCTTC
.	TRBJ2-1	TRBD1	TRBV4-1	CASGRQGLKLEQFF	TGCGCCAGCGGTCGACAGGGGTTAAAGCTCGAGCAGTTCTTC
.	TRBJ1-1	.	TRBV3-1	CASSLWDRVGTEAFF	TGTGCCAGCAGCCTCTGGGACCGGGTGGGCACTGAAGCTTTCTTT
few	TRBJ1-1	.	TRBV7-9	CASSRQSGNTEAFF	TGTGCCAGCAGCCGACAGAGTGGAAACACTGAAGCTTTCTTT
few	TRBJ2-3	.	TRBV20-1	CSVGLGPGLGTQYF	TGCAGTGTCGGGCTGGGACCAGGTCTCGGTACGCAGTATTTT
.	TRBJ2-7	.	TRBV3-1	CASSQVGNEQYF	TGTGCCAGCAGCCAAGTAGGGAACGAGCAGTACTTC
few	TRBJ1-5	TRBD1	TRBV7-9	CASSQHGQGIGQPQHF	TGTGCCAGCAGCCAACACGGACAGGGCATAGGTCAGCCCCAGCATTTT
.	TRBJ2-3	TRBD1	TRBV10-3	CAIKGPQGAFRELDTDTQYF	TGTGCCATCAAAGGACCCCAGGGGGCATTTCGGGAGTTGGACACAGATACGCAGTATTTT
few	TRBJ2-7	.	TRBV12-3/TRBV12-4	CASSLDQGGLLAVYEQYF	TGTGCCAGCAGTTTAGATCAGGGGGGATTGCTAGCGGTCTACGAGCAGTACTTC
.	TRBJ1-3	.	TRBV7-8	CASSYRRQGYGNTIYF	TGTGCCAGCAGTTATAGGAGGCAGGGCTATGGAAACACCATATATTTT
few	TRBJ2-3	TRBD2	TRBV29-1	CSVEDWSSGRAGADTQYF	TGCAGCGTTGAAGATTGGTCTAGCGGGAGGGCCGGGGCAGATACGCAGTATTTT
few	TRBJ2-3	.	TRBV9	CASSVFPDTQYF	TGTGCCAGCAGCGTATTCCCAGATACGCAGTATTTT
.	TRBJ2-3	TRBD1	TRBV7-9	CASSSQGTGNADTQYF	TGTGCCAGCAGCTCCCAAGGGACAGGGAACGCAGATACGCAGTATTTT
.	TRBJ1-1	.	TRBV7-2	CASSLSALDTEAFF	TGTGCCAGCAGCTTATCTGCGTTGGACACTGAAGCTTTCTTT
few	TRBJ2-7	.	TRBV29-1	CSVVSGDYEQYF	TGCAGCGTTGTTAGCGGAGATTACGAGCAGTACTTC
.	TRBJ2-2	.	TRBV4-2	CASSQLALGGQNTGELFF	TGTGCCAGCAGCCAACTTGCGTTGGGGGGGCAGAACACCGGGGAGCTGTTTTTT
.	TRBJ2-7	TRBD1	TRBV25-1	CATNRGTYEQYF	TGTGCCACTAACAGGGGGACCTACGAGCAGTACTTC
.	TRBJ2-3	TRBD2	TRBV20-1	CSARVTPTSGYTDTQYF	TGCAGTGCTAGAGTAACCCCAACTAGCGGATACACAGATACGCAGTATTTT
.	TRBJ2-1	TRBD2	TRBV12-3/TRBV12-4	CASSFSGTSGKFF	TGTGCCAGCAGTTTCTCCGGGACTAGTGGGAAGTTCTTC
many	TRBJ2-5	TRBD2	TRBV7-8	CASSLSAGGGETQYF	TGTGCCAGCAGCTTAAGCGCGGGAGGGGGGGAGACCCAGTACTTC
few	TRBJ1-6	.	TRBV20-1	CSARLGSPLHF	TGCAGTGCTAGATTAGGCTCACCCCTCCACTTT
.	TRBJ2-5	.	TRBV15	CATSGRETQYF	TGTGCCACCAGCGGCAGAGAGACCCAGTACTTC
.	TRBJ2-2	TRBD2	TRBV7-8	CASSPNPGGWTGELFF	TGTGCCAGCAGCCCTAACCCGGGGGGGTGGACCGGGGAGCTGTTTTTT
many	TRBJ2-7	.	TRBV5-1	CASSREGQTYEQYF	TGCGCCAGCTCTCGGGAGGGACAGACCTACGAGCAGTACTTC
few	TRBJ2-3	.	TRBV20-1	CSAGLGSGEAFASTDTQYF	TGCAGTGCTGGATTAGGGTCGGGGGAAGCTTTCGCTAGCACAGATACGCAGTATTTT
many	TRBJ1-2	TRBD1	TRBV20-1	CSASQGARGYTF	TGCAGTGCTTCACAGGGGGCGCGGGGCTACACCTTC
few	TRBJ2-1	.	TRBV9	CASSPYEGTAKEGQFF	TGTGCCAGCAGCCCTTATGAGGGGACGGCTAAAGAGGGGCAGTTCTTC
.	TRBJ1-3	TRBD1	TRBV20-1	CSARAQRTGGNTIYF	TGCAGTGCTAGAGCCCAGCGGACAGGAGGAAACACCATATATTTT
.	TRBJ1-5	.	TRBV5-8	CASSLLGAQGARPQHF	TGTGCCAGCAGCTTGTTAGGGGCACAAGGCGCAAGGCCCCAGCATTTT
.	TRBJ2-2	.	TRBV7-3	CASSSQPRTASSNTGELFF	TGTGCCAGCAGCTCCCAGCCCCGGACAGCATCTTCGAACACCGGGGAGCTGTTTTTT
.	TRBJ1-2	.	TRBV20-1	CSAIGTDYGYTF	TGCAGTGCCATCGGGACGGACTATGGCTACACCTTC
.	TRBJ2-3	TRBD2	TRBV10-3	CAISEPGLGVPDTQYF	TGTGCCATCAGTGAGCCGGGACTAGGGGTCCCAGATACGCAGTATTTT